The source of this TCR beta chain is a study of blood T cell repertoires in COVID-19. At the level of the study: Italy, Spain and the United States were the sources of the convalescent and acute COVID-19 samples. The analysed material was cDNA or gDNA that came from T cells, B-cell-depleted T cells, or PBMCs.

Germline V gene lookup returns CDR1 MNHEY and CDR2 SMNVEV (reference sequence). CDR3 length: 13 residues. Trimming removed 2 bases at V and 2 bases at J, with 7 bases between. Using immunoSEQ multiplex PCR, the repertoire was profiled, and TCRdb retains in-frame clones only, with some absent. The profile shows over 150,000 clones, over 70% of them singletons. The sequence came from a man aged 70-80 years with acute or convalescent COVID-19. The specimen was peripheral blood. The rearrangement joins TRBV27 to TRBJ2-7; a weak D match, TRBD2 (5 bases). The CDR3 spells CASSLGSPYEQYF. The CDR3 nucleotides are TGTGCCAGCAGTTTAGGGAGTCCCTACGAGCAGTACTTC.